This T cell receptor (beta chain) was observed in a study of cytomegalovirus exposure and HLA in healthy donors. Germline CDR1 reads SSHAT; CDR2 reads FNYEAQ (reference sequence). This CDR3 region has 13 residues. Regarding the study as a whole: The later analysis indicated that the majority of CMV-associated TCR beta chains appeared HLA-restricted. CMV serostatus was the only immune exposure information that was available. Other equally common chains were less clonally expanded than HLA-associated TCR beta chains, a later analysis showed. Reportedly, HLA-A and HLA-B alleles of most subjects were accurately predicted from TCR beta.

Concerning this clone itself: Its matching antigen is unknown. At one end the junction does not follow the germline gene, possibly because of a read error.

PCR was performed using 60 Vbeta and 13 Jbeta primers. The repertoire was sequenced with immunoSEQ multiplex PCR; TCRdb's copy has only in-frame clones and lacks some. The sample carries 150,000 to 200,000 clones, around 77% recorded once. The rearrangement joins TRBV7-7 to TRBJ1-5; 8 bases agree with TRBD1. Input material: PBMCs. The TCR was taken from a female donor in good health and CMV-seronegative. CDR3 amino acids: CASSRDRNQPQHF. The CDR3 nucleotides are TGTGCTAGCAGCCGGGACAGGAATCAGCCCCAGCATTTT. Together with reference TRBV7-7 and TRBJ1-5, the CDR3 gives the full variable domain: GAGVSQSPRYKVTKRGQDVTLRCDPISSHATLYWYQQALGQGPEFLTYFNYEAQPDKSGLPSDRFSAERPEGSISTLTIQRTEQRDSAMYRCASSRDRNQPQHFGDGTRLSIL.